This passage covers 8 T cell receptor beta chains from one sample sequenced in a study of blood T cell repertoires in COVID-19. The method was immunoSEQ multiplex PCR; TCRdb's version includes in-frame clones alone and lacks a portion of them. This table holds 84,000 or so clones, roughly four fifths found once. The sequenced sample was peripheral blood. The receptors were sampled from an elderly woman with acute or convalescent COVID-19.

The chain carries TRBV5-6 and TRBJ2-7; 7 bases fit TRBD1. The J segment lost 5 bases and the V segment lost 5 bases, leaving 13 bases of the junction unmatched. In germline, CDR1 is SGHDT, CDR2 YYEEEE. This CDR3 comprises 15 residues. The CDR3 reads CASRAVSDRIHEQYF. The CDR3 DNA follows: TGTGCCAGCAGGGCTGTTTCGGACAGGATCCACGAGCAGTACTTC.

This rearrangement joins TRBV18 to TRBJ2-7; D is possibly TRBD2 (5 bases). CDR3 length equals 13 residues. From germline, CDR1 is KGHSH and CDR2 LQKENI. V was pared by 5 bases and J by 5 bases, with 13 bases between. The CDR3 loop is CASSANGLHEQYF. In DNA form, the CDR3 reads TGTGCCAGCTCAGCGAATGGACTGCACGAGCAGTACTTC.

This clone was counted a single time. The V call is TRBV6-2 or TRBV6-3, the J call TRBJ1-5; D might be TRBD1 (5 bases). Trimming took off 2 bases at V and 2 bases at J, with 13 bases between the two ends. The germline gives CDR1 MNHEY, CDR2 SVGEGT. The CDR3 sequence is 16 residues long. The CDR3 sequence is CASSYGQSARNQPQHF. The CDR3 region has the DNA TGTGCCAGCAGTTACGGACAAAGCGCACGCAATCAGCCCCAGCATTTT.

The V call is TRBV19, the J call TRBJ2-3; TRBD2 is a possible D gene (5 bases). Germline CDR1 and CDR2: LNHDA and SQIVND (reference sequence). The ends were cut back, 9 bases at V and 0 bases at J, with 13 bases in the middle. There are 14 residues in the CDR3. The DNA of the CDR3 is TGTGCCAGCTCCTATGGACTTAGCACAGATACGCAGTATTTT. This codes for CASSYGLSTDTQYF.

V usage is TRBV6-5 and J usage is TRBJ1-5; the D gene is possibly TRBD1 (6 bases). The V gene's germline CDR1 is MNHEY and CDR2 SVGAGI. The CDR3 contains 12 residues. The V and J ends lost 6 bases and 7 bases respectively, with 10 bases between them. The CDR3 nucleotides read TGTGCCAGCAGACCCACAGGGCAGCCCCAGCATTTT. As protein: CASRPTGQPQHF.

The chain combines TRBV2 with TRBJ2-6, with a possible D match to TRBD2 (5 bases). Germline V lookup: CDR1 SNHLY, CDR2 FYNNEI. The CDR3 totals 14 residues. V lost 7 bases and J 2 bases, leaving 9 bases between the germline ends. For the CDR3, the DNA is TGTGCCAGCATGCAGGAGGCTGGGGCCAACGTCCTGACTTTC. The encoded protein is CASMQEAGANVLTF. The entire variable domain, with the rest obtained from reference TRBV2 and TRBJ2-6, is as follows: EPEVTQTPSHQVTQMGQEVILRCVPISNHLYFYWYRQILGQKVEFLVSFYNNEISEKSEIFDDQFSVERPDGSNFTLKIRSTKLEDSAMYFCASMQEAGANVLTFGAGSRLTVL.

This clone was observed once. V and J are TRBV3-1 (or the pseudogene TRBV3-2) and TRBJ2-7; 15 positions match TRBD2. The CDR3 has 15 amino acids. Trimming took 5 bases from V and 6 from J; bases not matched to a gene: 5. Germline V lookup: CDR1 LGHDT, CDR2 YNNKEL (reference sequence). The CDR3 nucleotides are TGTGCCAGCAGCTGGACTAGCGGGGGGGCTAGCGAGCAGTACTTC. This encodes CASSWTSGGASEQYF.

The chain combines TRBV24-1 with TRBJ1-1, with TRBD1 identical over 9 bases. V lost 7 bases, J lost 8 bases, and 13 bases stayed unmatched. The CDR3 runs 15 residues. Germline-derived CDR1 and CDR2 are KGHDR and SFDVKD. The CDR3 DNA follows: TGTGCCACCAGATCCGCCGGGACAGGGAACCCCGAAGCTTTCTTT. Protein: CATRSAGTGNPEAFF.